One and the same sample provided the 13 T cell receptor beta chains below, sequenced in a study of blood T cells in healthy people across ages. Then a second PCR, running roughly 7 to 12 cycles, was carried out with a sample-barcoded 5' primer and a J-beta primer mix. Each CDR3 protein gets one entry after TCRdb re-called the 5' RACE reads with MiXCR. The sample shows 780,000 or so distinct CDR3 sequences, approximately 53% of them seen only once. Sequencing input: blood. Receptors were obtained from a man aged 35 to 55 in good health.

This sequence joins TRBV7-8 and TRBJ2-1, with TRBD1 matching over 10 bases. The J call may be wrong; the DNA end is better matched by TRBJ2-7. This CDR3 is built from 15 residues. CDR1 and CDR2 from the germline V gene are SGHVS and FQNEAQ. The DNA for the CDR3 is TGTGCCAGCAGCTACGACAGGGGGCTGGGCAATGAGCAGTACTTC. It specifies CASSYDRGLGNEQYF.

CDR3 sequence reads: CASSLSPLAVSGYTF. The CDR3 DNA reads as TGCGCCAGCAGCTTGTCTCCCCTGGCAGTTAGTGGCTACACCTTC. The chain has TRBV5-1 and TRBJ1-2; D unresolved. Germline CDR1 and CDR2: SGHRS and YFSETQ. This CDR3 is built from 15 residues. V was clipped by 1 base and J by 7 bases, with 17 bases between them.

The chain couples TRBV4-2 to TRBJ2-5; D is unclear. Germline CDR1 reads LGHNA; CDR2 reads YNFKEQ. There are 13 residues in the CDR3. Trimming took off 2 bases at V and 1 base at J, with 5 bases between the two ends. The CDR3 sequence: CASSQRTQETQYF. The CDR3 region has the DNA TGTGCCAGCAGCCAACGGACCCAAGAGACCCAGTACTTC.

V and J are TRBV5-1 and TRBJ2-1; 9 nucleotides match TRBD1. CDR1 and CDR2 from the germline V gene are SGHRS and YFSETQ. V shed 0 bases, J shed 7 bases, and the junction held 5 bases outside the gene matches. This CDR3 has 15 residues. The CDR3 sequence is CASSLGTGGKNEQFF. In DNA form, the CDR3 reads TGCGCCAGCAGCTTGGGTACAGGGGGCAAGAATGAGCAGTTCTTC.

This chain links TRBV4-1 with TRBJ2-7; D gene uncertain. CDR1 and CDR2 (germline): MGHRA, YSYEKL. Trimming cost V 4 bases and J 6 bases, with 16 bases left between them. This CDR3 comprises 14 residues. The CDR3 nucleotides are TGCGCCAGCAGCCCAAGTGGTAGGGTTCGCGAGCAGTACTTC. This encodes CASSPSGRVREQYF.

The chain has TRBV12-3 or TRBV12-4 and TRBJ2-1; 9 bases align to TRBD2. The V and J ends lost 6 bases and 7 bases, in that order; junction bases with no gene match: 7. The CDR3 contains 14 residues. Written as DNA, the CDR3 is TGTGCCAGCAGCACCAGCGGGGGGATAAATGAGCAGTTCTTC. This gives the protein CASSTSGGINEQFF.

This clonotype came up a few times. This chain connects TRBV25-1 to TRBJ1-2; D perhaps matches TRBD1 (5 bases). The V end lost 6 bases, the J end lost 6 bases, and 23 bases lay between the germline ends. From germline, CDR1 is MGHDK and CDR2 SYGVNS. The CDR3 contains 16 residues. The CDR3 sequence: CASRTGTGGFSDGYTF. CDR3 DNA sequence: TGTGCCAGCAGAACCGGGACGGGGGGTTTTTCAGATGGCTACACCTTC.

This clonotype has a single count. The gene calls are TRBV5-5 and TRBJ2-2, with 9 bases aligning to TRBD1. V lost 0 bases to trimming and J lost 0 bases; unmatched junction nucleotides: 6. Germline lookup yields CDR1 SGHKS and CDR2 YYEKEE (reference sequence). This CDR3 has 18 amino acids. CDR3 residues: CASSLVARQGANTGELFF. The CDR3 DNA follows: TGTGCCAGCAGCTTGGTGGCTAGACAGGGGGCGAACACCGGGGAGCTGTTTTTT.

The chain employs TRBV20-1 and TRBJ2-6; D tentatively fits TRBD1 or TRBD2 (7 bases each). The CDR3 has 18 residues. Germline V gene sequence: CDR1 DFQATT, CDR2 SNEGSKA (reference sequence). V gave up 0 bases and J gave up 4 bases, with 19 bases separating them. The chain's CDR3 is CSARDTGEGRLGANVLTF. In DNA, the CDR3 is TGCAGTGCTAGAGATACAGGGGAGGGGCGGCTCGGGGCCAACGTCCTGACTTTC.

The chain uses TRBV27 and TRBJ2-7; D is ambiguous. This CDR3 has 12 residues. Trimming stripped 3 bases from V and 0 bases from J, with 3 bases between. In germline, CDR1 is MNHEY, CDR2 SMNVEV (reference sequence). The CDR3 DNA reads TGTGCCAGCAGTTTTAACTCCTACGAGCAGTACTTC. Translated: CASSFNSYEQYF.

This sequence joins TRBV9 and TRBJ1-2, with TRBD1 identical over 9 bases. The V and J ends lost 3 bases and 6 bases, in that order; junction bases with no gene match: 6. From germline, CDR1 is SGDLS and CDR2 YYNGEE. This CDR3 contains 14 residues. The CDR3 bases are TGTGCCAGCAGCGGCCGGGACAGGGACCATGGCTACACCTTC. It specifies CASSGRDRDHGYTF. Complete variable domain (other parts from reference TRBV9 and TRBJ1-2): DSGVTQTPKHLITATGQRVTLRCSPRSGDLSVYWYQQSLDQGLQFLIQYYNGEERAKGNILERFSAQQFPDLHSELNLSSLELGDSALYFCASSGRDRDHGYTFGSGTRLTVV.

This clonotype was counted only a few times. The chain employs TRBV27 and TRBJ2-6; a possible D gene is TRBD2 (6 bases). The CDR3 totals 17 residues. The V end lost 5 bases, the J end lost 0 bases, and 14 bases lay between the germline ends. Germline CDR1 MNHEY, CDR2 SMNVEV (reference sequence). The DNA for the CDR3 is TGTGCCAGCAGTAACAGGAAGACTAGCTCTGGGGCCAACGTCCTGACTTTC. Translating gives CASSNRKTSSGANVLTF.

This rearrangement joins TRBV27 to TRBJ2-7, with 16 bases identical to TRBD2. V lost 5 bases to trimming and J lost 5 bases; unmatched junction nucleotides: 6. CDR3 size: 16 residues. Per the germline V gene, CDR1 is MNHEY and CDR2 is SMNVEV (reference sequence). CDR3 in DNA: TGTGCCAGCAGTCCCGGGACTAGCGGGAGGGCTGACGAGCAGTACTTC. Encoded protein: CASSPGTSGRADEQYF.